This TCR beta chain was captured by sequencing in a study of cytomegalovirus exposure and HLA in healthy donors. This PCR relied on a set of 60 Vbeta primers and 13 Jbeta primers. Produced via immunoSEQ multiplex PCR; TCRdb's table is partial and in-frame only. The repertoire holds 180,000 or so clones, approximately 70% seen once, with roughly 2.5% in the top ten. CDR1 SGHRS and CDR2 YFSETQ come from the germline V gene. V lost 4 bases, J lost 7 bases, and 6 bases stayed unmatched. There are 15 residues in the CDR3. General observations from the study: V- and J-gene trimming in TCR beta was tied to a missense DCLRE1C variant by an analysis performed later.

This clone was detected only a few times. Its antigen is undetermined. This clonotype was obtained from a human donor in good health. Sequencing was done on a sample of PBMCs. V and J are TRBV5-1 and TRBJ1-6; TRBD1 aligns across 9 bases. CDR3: CASSPSGTGNSPLHF. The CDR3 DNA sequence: TGCGCCAGCAGCCCCTCCGGGACAGGGAATTCACCCCTCCACTTT.